The sequence of this T cell receptor beta chain was determined in a study of T-cell memory formation after mild COVID-19. Study-level results: Contracting clones localized mainly to CM and EM when CD4+ and mainly to EMRA when CD8+. Some clones that responded were present in memory (sampled pre-infection), which suggests cross-reactive memory joined.

After removal of 1 base from V and 9 bases from J, the junction contained 5 bases not matched to a gene. This CDR3 contains 16 residues. CDR1 and CDR2 from the germline V gene are SGHTA and FQGNSA. A single record per CDR3 protein comes from TCRdb applying MiXCR to the 5' RACE reads. This repertoire shows around 130,000 distinct CDR3 sequences, approximately 15% found once; its top ten account for 4.5% to 5.5%. This clonotype was observed a few times. Its antigen remains unknown. The rearrangement uses TRBV7-2 and TRBJ2-1; 14 nucleotides line up with TRBD2. The clonotype comes from a man between 18 and 35 years old who had mild COVID-19 (a few samples of this study predate the infection). Cell type and time point are not known. Material: PBMCs or a T cell subset sorted from them (not recorded which). CDR3 nucleotide sequence: TGTGCCAGCAGCTTAGATGGACTAGCGGGGGGCAGTGAGCAGTTCTTC. Translation: CASSLDGLAGGSEQFF.